This T cell receptor beta chain derives from a study of radiotherapy plus CTLA-4 blockade in lung cancer. The study's findings and limits: Radiotherapy plus ipilimumab was followed by expansion in blood of tumor-derived TCR clones. In blood, early T cell clone dynamics reportedly predicted response best, together with interferon-beta.

Clones were read by immunoSEQ multiplex PCR, and TCRdb kept only the in-frame ones, dropping some. Of about 64,000 clones listed, approximately 68% are singletons. Patients in the study, people with chemo-refractory metastatic non-small-cell lung cancer, received focal radiation plus ipilimumab CTLA-4 blockade. As to this clone: Antigen: not known.

Trimming took 3 bases from V and 5 from J; bases not matched to a gene: 13. Germline values: CDR1 KGHSH, CDR2 LQKENI. The CDR3 loop spans 18 amino acids. The clonotype comes from a human donor with non-small cell lung cancer whose response to radiotherapy plus ipilimumab could not be evaluated. The chain uses TRBV18 and TRBJ2-5; TRBD2 matches at 12 bases. Here the sequenced sample was peripheral blood, taken from a patient treated with radiotherapy plus ipilimumab. CDR3 residues: CASSPSLTSGRSWETQYF. The CDR3 coding sequence is TGTGCCAGCTCACCTTCCTTGACTAGCGGGAGATCGTGGGAGACCCAGTACTTC.